A single T cell receptor beta chain is shown here with its context. Its antigen is currently unknown. Sequenced by immunoSEQ multiplex PCR; TCRdb stores in-frame clones only, minus some. Of roughly 100,000 clones listed, roughly 80% are singletons. V shed 6 bases and J 7 bases; nucleotides not matched to a gene: 13. CDR1 and CDR2 from the germline V gene are MDHEN and SYDVKM. This CDR3 has 17 residues. These data come from a study of radiotherapy plus CTLA-4 blockade in lung cancer. Study-wide results and limits: Best predicting response, reportedly, were early blood T cell clone dynamics, with interferon-beta. Tumor-origin TCR clones grew in blood after radiotherapy plus ipilimumab.

This chain uses TRBV28 with TRBJ2-1, with 12 bases lining up with TRBD2. Sequenced here: peripheral blood, sampled from a patient treated with radiotherapy plus ipilimumab. The receptor was derived from a human donor with non-small cell lung cancer that progressed on radiotherapy plus ipilimumab. CDR3 in DNA: TGTGCCAGCAGCCTAGAATCCCTAGCGGGGGGGGAGAATGAGCAGTTCTTC. Protein product: CASSLESLAGGENEQFF.